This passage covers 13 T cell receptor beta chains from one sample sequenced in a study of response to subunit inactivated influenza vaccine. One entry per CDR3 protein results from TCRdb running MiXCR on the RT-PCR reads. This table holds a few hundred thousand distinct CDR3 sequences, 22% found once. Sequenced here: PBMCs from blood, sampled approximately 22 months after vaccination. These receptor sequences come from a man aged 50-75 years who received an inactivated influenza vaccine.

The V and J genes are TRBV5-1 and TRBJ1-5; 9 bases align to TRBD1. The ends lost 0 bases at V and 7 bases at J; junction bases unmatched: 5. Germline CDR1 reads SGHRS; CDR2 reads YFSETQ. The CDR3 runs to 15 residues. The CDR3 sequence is CASSLGGQGDQPQHF. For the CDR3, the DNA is TGCGCCAGCAGCTTGGGGGGACAGGGCGACCAGCCCCAGCATTTT.

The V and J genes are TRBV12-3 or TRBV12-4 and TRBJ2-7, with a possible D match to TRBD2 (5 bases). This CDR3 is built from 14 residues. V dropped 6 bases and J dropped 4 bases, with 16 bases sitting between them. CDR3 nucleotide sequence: TGTGCCAGCAGCCCCGGGATAGCCTCTTACGAGCAGTACTTC. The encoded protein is CASSPGIASYEQYF.

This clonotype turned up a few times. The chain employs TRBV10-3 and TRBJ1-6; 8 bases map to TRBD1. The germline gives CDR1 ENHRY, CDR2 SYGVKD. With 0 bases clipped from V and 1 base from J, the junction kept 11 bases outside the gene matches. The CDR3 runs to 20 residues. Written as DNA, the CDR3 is TGTGCCATCAGTGAGTCGACCAGGACAGGGAGTTTGTCCTATAATTCACCCCTCCACTTT. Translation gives CAISESTRTGSLSYNSPLHF.

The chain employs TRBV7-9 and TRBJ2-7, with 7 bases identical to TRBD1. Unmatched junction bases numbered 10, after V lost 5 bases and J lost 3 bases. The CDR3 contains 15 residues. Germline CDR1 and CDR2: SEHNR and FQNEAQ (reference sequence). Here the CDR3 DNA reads TGTGCCAGCAGCCCGAGCAGGGGGTACCTCTACGAGCAGTACTTC. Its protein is CASSPSRGYLYEQYF. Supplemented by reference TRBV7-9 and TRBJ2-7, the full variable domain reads DTGVSQNPRHKITKRGQNVTFRCDPISEHNRLYWYRQTLGQGPEFLTYFQNEAQLEKSRLLSDRFSAERPKGSFSTLEIQRTEQGDSAMYLCASSPSRGYLYEQYFGPGTRLTVT.

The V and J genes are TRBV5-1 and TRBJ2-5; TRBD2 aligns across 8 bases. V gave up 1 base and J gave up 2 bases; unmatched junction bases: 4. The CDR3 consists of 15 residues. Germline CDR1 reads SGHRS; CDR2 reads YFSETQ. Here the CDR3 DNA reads TGCGCCAGCAGCTTGCCGGGAGGGCCGCAAGAGACCCAGTACTTC. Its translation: CASSLPGGPQETQYF. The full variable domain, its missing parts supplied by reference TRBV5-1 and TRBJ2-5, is KAGVTQTPRYLIKTRGQQVTLSCSPISGHRSVSWYQQTPGQGLQFLFEYFSETQRNKGNFPGRFSGRQFSNSRSEMNVSTLELGDSALYLCASSLPGGPQETQYFGPGTRLLVL.

CDR3 in amino acids: CASSFLANNEQFF. CDR3 DNA: TGTGCCAGCAGTTTTCTGGCCAACAATGAGCAGTTCTTC. The rearrangement joins TRBV28 to TRBJ2-1; D not certain. Germline V gene sequence: CDR1 MDHEN, CDR2 SYDVKM. V was trimmed by 3 bases and J by 5 bases, leaving 8 bases between them. The CDR3 runs 13 residues. Full variable domain (remainder filled in from reference TRBV28 and TRBJ2-1): DVKVTQSSRYLVKRTGEKVFLECVQDMDHENMFWYRQDPGLGLRLIYFSYDVKMKEKGDIPEGYSVSREKKERFSLILESASTNQTSMYLCASSFLANNEQFFGPGTRLTVL.

CDR3 loop: CSARDQGPRGGYTF. CDR3 nucleotide sequence: TGCAGTGCTAGAGATCAGGGGCCTCGGGGAGGCTACACCTTC. This sequence joins TRBV20-1 and TRBJ1-2; weak D call: TRBD1 (6 bases). Trimming shortened V by 0 bases and J by 8 bases, and 16 bases separated the two germline ends. Germline lookup yields CDR1 DFQATT and CDR2 SNEGSKA (reference sequence). The CDR3 runs 14 residues.

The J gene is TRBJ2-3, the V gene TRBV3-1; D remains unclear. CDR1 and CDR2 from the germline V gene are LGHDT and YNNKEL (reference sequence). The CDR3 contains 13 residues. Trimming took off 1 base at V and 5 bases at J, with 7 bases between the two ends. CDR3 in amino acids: CASSQAVGDTQYF. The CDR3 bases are TGTGCCAGCAGCCAAGCGGTTGGAGATACGCAGTATTTT.

The CDR3 is CASSTRFVTDTQYF. CDR3 nucleotide sequence: TGCGCCAGCAGCACACGATTCGTGACAGATACGCAGTATTTT. This chain uses TRBV4-1 with TRBJ2-3, with D unresolved. The CDR3 consists of 14 residues. Germline V gives CDR1 MGHRA, CDR2 YSYEKL. V lost 5 bases, J lost 3 bases, and 12 bases lay in between.

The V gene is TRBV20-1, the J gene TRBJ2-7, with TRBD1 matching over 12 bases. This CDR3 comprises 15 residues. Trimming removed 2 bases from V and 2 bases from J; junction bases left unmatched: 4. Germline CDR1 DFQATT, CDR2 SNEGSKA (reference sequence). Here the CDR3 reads CSARPRDRGPYEQYF. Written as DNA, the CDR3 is TGCAGTGCTAGACCCCGGGACAGGGGGCCCTACGAGCAGTACTTC.

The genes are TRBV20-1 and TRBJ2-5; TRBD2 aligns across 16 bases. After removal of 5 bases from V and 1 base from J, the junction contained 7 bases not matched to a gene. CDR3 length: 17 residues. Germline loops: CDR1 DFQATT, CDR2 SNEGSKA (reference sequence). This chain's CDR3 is CSARGTSGRARQETQYF. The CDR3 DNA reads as TGCAGTGCTCGAGGGACTAGCGGGAGGGCCCGCCAAGAGACCCAGTACTTC.

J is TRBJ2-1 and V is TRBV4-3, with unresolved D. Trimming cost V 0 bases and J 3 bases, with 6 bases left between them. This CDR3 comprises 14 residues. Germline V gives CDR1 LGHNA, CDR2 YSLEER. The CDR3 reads CASSQDGYYNEQFF. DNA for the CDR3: TGCGCCAGCAGCCAAGACGGTTACTACAATGAGCAGTTCTTC.

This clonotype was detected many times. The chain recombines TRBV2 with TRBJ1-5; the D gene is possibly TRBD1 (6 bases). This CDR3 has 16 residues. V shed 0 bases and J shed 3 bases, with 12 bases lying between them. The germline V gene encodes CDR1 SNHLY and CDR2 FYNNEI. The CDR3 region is CASSEAHTGSNQPQHF. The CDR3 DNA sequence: TGTGCCAGCAGTGAAGCGCATACAGGGTCCAATCAGCCCCAGCATTTT.